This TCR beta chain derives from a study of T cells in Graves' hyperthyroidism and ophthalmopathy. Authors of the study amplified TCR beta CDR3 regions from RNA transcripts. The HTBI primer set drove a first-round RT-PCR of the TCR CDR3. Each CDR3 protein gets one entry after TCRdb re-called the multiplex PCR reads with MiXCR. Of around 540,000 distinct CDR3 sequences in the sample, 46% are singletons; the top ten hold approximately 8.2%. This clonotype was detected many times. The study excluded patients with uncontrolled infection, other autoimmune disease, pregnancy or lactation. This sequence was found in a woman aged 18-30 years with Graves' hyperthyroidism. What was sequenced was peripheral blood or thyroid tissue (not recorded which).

CDR3 DNA sequence: TGCGCCAGCGGGCGTAGCGGGAGCTCCGGGGAGCTGTTTTTT. It is translated as CASGRSGSSGELFF. The chain links TRBV10-2 to TRBJ2-2; 9 bases map to TRBD2. CDR1 is WSHSY, CDR2 SAAADI, per germline. The length of the CDR3 is 14 residues. The junction had 7 bases not matched to a gene; V was cut back by 8 bases and J by 6 bases.